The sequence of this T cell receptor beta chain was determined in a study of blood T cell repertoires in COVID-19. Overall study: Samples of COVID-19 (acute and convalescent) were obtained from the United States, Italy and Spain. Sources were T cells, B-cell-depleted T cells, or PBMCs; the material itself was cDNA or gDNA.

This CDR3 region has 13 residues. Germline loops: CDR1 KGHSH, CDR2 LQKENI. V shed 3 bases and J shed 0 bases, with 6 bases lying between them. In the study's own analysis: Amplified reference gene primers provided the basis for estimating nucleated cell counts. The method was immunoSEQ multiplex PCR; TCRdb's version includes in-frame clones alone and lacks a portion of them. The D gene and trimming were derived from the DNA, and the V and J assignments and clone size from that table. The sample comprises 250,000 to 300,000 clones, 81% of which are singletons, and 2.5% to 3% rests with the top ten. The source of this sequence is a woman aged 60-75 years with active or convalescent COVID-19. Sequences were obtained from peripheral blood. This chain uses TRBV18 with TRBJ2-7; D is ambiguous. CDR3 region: CASSPEISYEQYF. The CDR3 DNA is TGTGCCAGCTCACCGGAGATCTCCTACGAGCAGTACTTC.